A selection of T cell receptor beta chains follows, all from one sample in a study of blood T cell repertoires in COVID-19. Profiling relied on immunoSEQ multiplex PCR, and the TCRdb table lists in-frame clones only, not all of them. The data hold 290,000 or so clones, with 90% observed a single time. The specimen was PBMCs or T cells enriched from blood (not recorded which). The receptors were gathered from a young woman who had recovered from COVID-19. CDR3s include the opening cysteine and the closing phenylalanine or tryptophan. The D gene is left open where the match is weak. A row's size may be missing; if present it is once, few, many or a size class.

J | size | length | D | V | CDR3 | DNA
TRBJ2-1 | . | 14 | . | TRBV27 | CASSLGLPYNEQFF | TGTGCCAGCAGTTTAGGACTACCCTACAATGAGCAGTTCTTC
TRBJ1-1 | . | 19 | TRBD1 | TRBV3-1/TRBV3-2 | CASSQVGQEIGSMNTEAFF | TGTGCCAGCAGCCAAGTGGGACAGGAGATCGGGTCGATGAACACTGAAGCTTTCTTT
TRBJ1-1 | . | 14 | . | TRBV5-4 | CASSLGQVNTEAFF | TGTGCCAGCAGCTTGGGGCAGGTGAACACTGAAGCTTTCTTT
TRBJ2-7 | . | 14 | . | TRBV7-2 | CASSRDTYLVEQYF | TGTGCCAGCAGCCGGGACACTTACTTGGTGGAGCAGTACTTC
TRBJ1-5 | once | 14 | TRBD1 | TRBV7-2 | CASSSGTETGPQHF | TGTGCCAGCAGCTCAGGGACAGAGACTGGGCCCCAGCATTTT
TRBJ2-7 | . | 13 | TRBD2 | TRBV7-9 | CASSPSGSSEQYF | TGTGCCAGCAGCCCAAGCGGGAGCAGCGAGCAGTACTTC
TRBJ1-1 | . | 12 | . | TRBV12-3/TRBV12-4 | CASSPVNTEAFF | TGTGCCAGCAGTCCTGTCAACACTGAAGCTTTCTTT
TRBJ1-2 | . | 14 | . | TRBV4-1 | CASSQVGGDYGYTF | TGCGCCAGCAGCCAAGTCGGAGGAGACTATGGCTACACCTTC
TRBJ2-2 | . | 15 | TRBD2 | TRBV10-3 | CAIRLAGVQPGELFF | TGTGCCATCAGACTAGCGGGAGTTCAGCCCGGGGAGCTGTTTTTT
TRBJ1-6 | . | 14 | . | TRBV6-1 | CASSEAWGRSPLHF | TGTGCCAGCAGTGAAGCCTGGGGGCGATCACCCCTCCACTTT
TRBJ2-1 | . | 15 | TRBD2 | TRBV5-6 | CASSLGTSGRKEQFF | TGTGCCAGCAGCCTAGGGACTAGCGGGAGAAAAGAGCAGTTCTTC
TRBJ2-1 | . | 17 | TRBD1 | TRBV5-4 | CASSPEPGQGSRNEQFF | TGTGCCAGCAGCCCCGAGCCGGGACAGGGTTCGAGGAATGAGCAGTTCTTC
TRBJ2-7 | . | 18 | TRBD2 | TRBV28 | CASSFSGLAGGHPYEQYF | TGTGCCAGCAGTTTCTCCGGACTAGCGGGAGGCCACCCCTACGAGCAGTACTTC
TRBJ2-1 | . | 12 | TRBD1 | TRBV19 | CASGTDYNEQFF | TGTGCCTCCGGGACAGACTACAATGAGCAGTTCTTC
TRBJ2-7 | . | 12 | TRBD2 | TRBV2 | CASSGGSYEQYF | TGTGCCAGCTCGGGGGGCTCCTACGAGCAGTACTTC
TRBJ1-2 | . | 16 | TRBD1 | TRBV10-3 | CAISEPGQSPFYGYTF | TGTGCCATCAGTGAACCGGGACAGTCTCCGTTCTATGGCTACACCTTC
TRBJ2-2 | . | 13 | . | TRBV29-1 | CSVRQMNTGELFF | TGCAGCGTTAGACAGATGAACACCGGGGAGCTGTTTTTT
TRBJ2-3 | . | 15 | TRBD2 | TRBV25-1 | CASSELIAGVDTQYF | TGTGCCAGCAGTGAATTAATAGCGGGAGTTGATACGCAGTATTTT
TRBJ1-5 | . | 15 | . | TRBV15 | CATSRGQGNGQPQHF | TGTGCCACCAGCAGAGGGCAGGGAAATGGTCAGCCCCAGCATTTT
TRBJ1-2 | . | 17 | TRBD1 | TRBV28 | CASSTGALELTNYGYTF | TGTGCCAGCAGTACAGGGGCCCTAGAGCTTACTAACTATGGCTACACCTTC
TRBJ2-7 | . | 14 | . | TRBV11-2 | CASSLVLGADEQYF | TGTGCCAGCAGCTTAGTTTTGGGGGCTGACGAGCAGTACTTC
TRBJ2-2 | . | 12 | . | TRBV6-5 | CASSYSTGELFF | TGTGCCAGCAGTTATAGCACCGGGGAGCTGTTTTTT
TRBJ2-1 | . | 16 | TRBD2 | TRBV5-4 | CASSLGTSGSLYEQFF | TGTGCCAGCAGCCTTGGGACTAGCGGGAGTTTGTATGAGCAGTTCTTC
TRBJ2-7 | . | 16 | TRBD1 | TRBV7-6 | CASSLGSGQGPYEQYF | TGTGCCAGCAGCTTAGGATCAGGACAGGGCCCCTACGAGCAGTACTTC
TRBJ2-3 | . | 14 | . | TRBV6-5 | CASTSGTLTDTQYF | TGTGCCAGCACCTCCGGGACACTCACAGATACGCAGTATTTT
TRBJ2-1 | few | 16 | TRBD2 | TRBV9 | CASSVVGAGGLNEQFF | TGTGCCAGCAGCGTAGTTGGAGCGGGAGGTCTGAATGAGCAGTTCTTC
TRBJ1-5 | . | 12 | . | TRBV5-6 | CASSLIGAAQHF | TGTGCCAGCAGCTTGATTGGGGCAGCCCAGCATTTT
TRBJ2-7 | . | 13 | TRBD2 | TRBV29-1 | CSAAGTNPYEQYF | TGCAGCGCCGCCGGGACTAACCCCTACGAGCAGTACTTC
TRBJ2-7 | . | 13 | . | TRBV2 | CASSEVRTYEQYF | TGTGCCAGCAGTGAAGTCAGAACCTACGAGCAGTACTTC
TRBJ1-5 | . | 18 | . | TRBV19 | CASQIWVGGQGSNQPQHF | TGTGCCAGTCAGATTTGGGTTGGTGGGCAGGGGAGCAATCAGCCCCAGCATTTT
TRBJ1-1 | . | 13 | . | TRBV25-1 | CASSAIGGTEAFF | TGTGCCAGCAGTGCTATAGGGGGCACTGAAGCTTTCTTT
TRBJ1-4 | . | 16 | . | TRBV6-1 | CASSEYQAAPNEKLFF | TGTGCCAGCAGTGAATATCAGGCAGCCCCGAATGAAAAACTGTTTTTT
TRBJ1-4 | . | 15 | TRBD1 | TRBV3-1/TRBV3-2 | CASSPLQGLGEKLFF | TGTGCCAGCAGCCCACTACAGGGGTTGGGAGAAAAACTGTTTTTT